The 3 T cell receptor beta chains below were found in one sample sequenced in a study of T cells in Graves' hyperthyroidism and ophthalmopathy. There were TCR beta CDR3 regions amplified from RNA transcripts. First-round RT-PCR targeting the TCR CDR3 was performed with the HTBI primer set. TCRdb re-analysed the multiplex PCR reads in MiXCR, keeping a single row per CDR3 protein. In the table there are 250,000 to 350,000 distinct CDR3 sequences, 20% to 25% of which are singletons. The sequenced sample consisted of blood. Every receptor here comes from a young man with Graves' ophthalmopathy.

This clonotype was seen ten or more times. J is TRBJ2-3 and V is TRBV11-3; possible D gene TRBD1, 5 bases. Germline-derived CDR1 and CDR2 are SGHNT and YENEEA. This CDR3 has 14 residues. Trimming shortened V by 5 bases and J by 3 bases, and 12 bases separated the two germline ends. The CDR3 DNA reads TGTGCCAGCAGCGCAGGGTTCGGGACAGATACGCAGTATTTT. Translated, it gives CASSAGFGTDTQYF.

V usage is TRBV12-3 or TRBV12-4 and J usage is TRBJ2-5, with TRBD2 identical over 7 bases. The CDR3 length is 13 residues. After removal of 5 bases from V and 2 bases from J, the junction contained 2 bases not matched to a gene. CDR3: CASSTGLQETQYF. In DNA, the CDR3 is TGTGCCAGCAGTACGGGACTACAAGAGACCCAGTACTTC.

This clonotype showed up many times. The chain joins TRBV7-8 to TRBJ1-1; 9 bases agree with TRBD1. This CDR3 contains 17 residues. Per the germline V gene, CDR1 is SGHVS and CDR2 is FQNEAQ. Unmatched junction bases numbered 11, after V lost 5 bases and J lost 1 base. CDR3 in DNA: TGTGCCAGCAGCGAACGCCGGCCGGGACAGGGGAACACTGAAGCTTTCTTT. It translates to CASSERRPGQGNTEAFF.